One sample yielded the 18 T cell receptor beta chains listed below, sequenced in a study of blood T cell repertoires in COVID-19. Produced via immunoSEQ multiplex PCR; TCRdb's table is partial and in-frame only. The sample carries 250,000 to 300,000 clones, around 90% recorded once. Sequenced: PBMCs or T cells enriched from blood (not recorded which). Receptors were obtained from a woman in her thirties or forties with acute COVID-19.

This clone is a singleton in its sample. The V call is TRBV7-6, the J call TRBJ1-2, with a tentative D call TRBD1 (5 bases). The V end was cut by 2 bases, the J end by 5 bases, with 15 bases between. The CDR3 spans 15 residues. Germline V gives CDR1 SGHVS, CDR2 FNYEAQ. CDR3 DNA: TGTGCCAGCAGCTTAAGCCAGGGCACTCAATATGGCTACACCTTC. Its protein is CASSLSQGTQYGYTF.

The chain is built from TRBV5-1 and TRBJ2-7; 8 bases are shared with TRBD2. The CDR3 consists of 16 residues. Germline V gene sequence: CDR1 SGHRS, CDR2 YFSETQ. V lost 4 bases and J lost 2; bases outside the gene matches: 11. CDR3 in DNA: TGCGCCAGCAGCCGCCAGGGACTAGAGGGAGCCTACGAGCAGTACTTC. Translated: CASSRQGLEGAYEQYF.

This clone was seen a handful of times. This rearrangement joins TRBV5-5 to TRBJ2-3, with 9 positions matching TRBD1. The CDR3 is 16 residues long. V dropped 4 bases and J dropped 6; count of bases not matched to a gene: 12. Germline assignment: CDR1 SGHKS and CDR2 YYEKEE (reference sequence). This CDR3 reads CASSPVGQGLRDTQYF. Here the CDR3 DNA reads TGTGCCAGCAGCCCCGTAGGACAGGGGCTCAGGGATACGCAGTATTTT.

V and J are TRBV7-9 and TRBJ2-1; TRBD2 is a possible D gene (5 bases). V lost 3 bases and J 7 bases, leaving 22 bases between the germline ends. This CDR3 contains 17 residues. Germline loops: CDR1 SEHNR, CDR2 FQNEAQ (reference sequence). The CDR3 sequence: CASSFRTPKPSGNEQFF. For the CDR3, the DNA is TGTGCCAGCAGCTTTAGGACTCCCAAACCCTCGGGGAATGAGCAGTTCTTC.

J is TRBJ2-7 and V is TRBV20-1; D perhaps matches TRBD2 (5 bases). The germline V and J ends were trimmed by 3 bases and 0 bases, with 12 bases remaining between them. CDR1 is DFQATT and CDR2 is SNEGSKA in the germline V gene (reference sequence). There are 14 residues in the CDR3. The CDR3 bases are TGCAGTGCTAGTGGACTCTTTAGCTCCTACGAGCAGTACTTC. Amino acid sequence: CSASGLFSSYEQYF.

J is TRBJ1-2 and V is TRBV28; D not resolved. The V gene lost 4 bases and the J gene lost 0 bases, with 12 bases spanning the gap. The CDR3 contains 15 residues. CDR1 and CDR2 from the germline V gene are MDHEN and SYDVKM. The CDR3 spells CASSSLGETNYGYTF. The CDR3 DNA sequence: TGTGCCAGCAGTTCCTTGGGAGAAACTAACTATGGCTACACCTTC.

This clone was observed a single time. The J gene is TRBJ1-2, the V gene TRBV30, with D tentatively TRBD1 (6 bases). This CDR3 contains 13 residues. In germline, CDR1 is GTSNPN, CDR2 SVGIG (reference sequence). Trimming removed 2 bases at V and 3 bases at J, with 10 bases between. Written as DNA, the CDR3 is TGTGCCTGGAGTCCAGGGGCGGACTATGGCTACACCTTC. Translation gives CAWSPGADYGYTF.

This chain joins TRBV5-1 and TRBJ2-7; a weak D match, TRBD1 (6 bases). V was clipped by 2 bases and J by 2 bases, with 11 bases between them. Germline V gene lookup returns CDR1 SGHRS and CDR2 YFSETQ. The CDR3 totals 14 residues. This CDR3 is CASSLIRGTYEQYF. The CDR3 DNA is TGCGCCAGCAGCTTAATCAGGGGAACCTACGAGCAGTACTTC.

The rearrangement joins TRBV4-1 to TRBJ1-6; D not resolved. Trimming cost V 4 bases and J 6 bases, with 10 bases left between them. The germline gives CDR1 MGHRA, CDR2 YSYEKL. This CDR3 has 14 amino acids. This chain's CDR3 is CASSPPSSNSPLHF. The CDR3 DNA sequence: TGCGCCAGCAGCCCCCCTTCGAGTAATTCACCCCTCCACTTT.

This clone was observed once. The chain has TRBV19 and TRBJ1-2; no clear D gene. Trimming removed 5 bases at V and 6 bases at J, with 16 bases between. The V gene's germline CDR1 is LNHDA and CDR2 SQIVND (reference sequence). The length of the CDR3 is 14 residues. Written as DNA, the CDR3 is TGTGCCAGTAGTCCCGAAACGGGGTTTAATGGCTACACCTTC. Encoded protein: CASSPETGFNGYTF. Drawing the rest from reference TRBV19 and TRBJ1-2, the complete variable domain is DGGITQSPKYLFRKEGQNVTLSCEQNLNHDAMYWYRQDPGQGLRLIYYSQIVNDFQKGDIAEGYSVSREKKESFPLTVTSAQKNPTAFYLCASSPETGFNGYTFGSGTRLTVV.

This clone was observed a handful of times. This chain connects TRBV11-3 to TRBJ1-5, with 7 bases that match TRBD1. The CDR3 contains 13 residues. V lost 5 bases, J lost 7 bases, and 5 bases stayed unmatched. The germline gives CDR1 SGHNT, CDR2 YENEEA. The CDR3 loop is CASSVQGGQPQHF. In DNA form, the CDR3 reads TGTGCCAGCAGCGTCCAGGGGGGACAGCCCCAGCATTTT.

This chain uses TRBV9 with TRBJ2-3; 10 nucleotides align to TRBD2. Germline CDR1 and CDR2: SGDLS and YYNGEE. J gave up 3 bases and V 2 bases, and 6 bases lay outside the gene matches. The CDR3 is 16 residues long. The DNA for the CDR3 is TGTGCCAGCAGCGTCCTGGGACTAGCGTTGACAGATACGCAGTATTTT. Translating gives CASSVLGLALTDTQYF.

The rearrangement links TRBV19 to TRBJ1-1; 7 positions match TRBD1. The CDR3 spans 13 residues. Unmatched junction bases numbered 7, after V lost 7 bases and J lost 5 bases. Germline-derived CDR1 and CDR2 are LNHDA and SQIVND (reference sequence). The CDR3 protein is CASKGAKGTEAFF. The CDR3 DNA follows: TGTGCCAGTAAGGGGGCGAAAGGGACTGAAGCTTTCTTT.

CDR3 nucleotide sequence: TGTGCCAGTACCGGCGGGATCGGAGCCCAGTACTTC. Translating it yields CASTGGIGAQYF. This rearrangement joins TRBV19 to TRBJ2-5; weak D call: TRBD2 (6 bases). V was shortened by 7 bases and J by 9 bases, with 15 bases between the two germline ends. Germline CDR1 LNHDA, CDR2 SQIVND (reference sequence). The CDR3 runs to 12 residues.

For the CDR3, the DNA is TGCAGTGCTAGTTGGCGGGAAAGGGGCAATGAGCAGTTCTTC. Translated: CSASWRERGNEQFF. This chain joins TRBV20-1 and TRBJ2-1; a weak D match, TRBD2 (6 bases). Germline lookup yields CDR1 DFQATT and CDR2 SNEGSKA (reference sequence). V gave up 3 bases and J gave up 6 bases, with 15 bases separating them. The CDR3 has 14 amino acids.

The rearrangement links TRBV28 to TRBJ1-1, with D possibly being TRBD1 (5 bases). V shed 4 bases and J shed 3 bases, with 15 bases lying between them. Germline CDR1 reads MDHEN; CDR2 reads SYDVKM. This CDR3 spans 15 amino acids. For the CDR3, the DNA is TGTGCCAGCAGTTCAAACAGGCCTTGGGACACTGAAGCTTTCTTT. Its translation: CASSSNRPWDTEAFF. The variable domain in full, completed from reference TRBV28 and TRBJ1-1, reads DVKVTQSSRYLVKRTGEKVFLECVQDMDHENMFWYRQDPGLGLRLIYFSYDVKMKEKGDIPEGYSVSREKKERFSLILESASTNQTSMYLCASSSNRPWDTEAFFGQGTRLTVV.

The J gene is TRBJ1-5, the V gene TRBV28, with TRBD1 identical over 11 bases. CDR1 is MDHEN, CDR2 SYDVKM, per germline. V was pared by 6 bases and J by 5 bases, with 12 bases of the junction left unmatched. This CDR3 comprises 17 residues. CDR3 bases: TGTGCCAGCAGCTCGGACAGGGGGCCACCTTACGATCAGCCCCAGCATTTT. It translates to CASSSDRGPPYDQPQHF.

This rearrangement joins TRBV19 to TRBJ1-3; D call uncertain. Germline V gene lookup returns CDR1 LNHDA and CDR2 SQIVND (reference sequence). This CDR3 region has 15 residues. Trimming removed 1 base from V and 0 bases from J, with 7 bases in between. CDR3 sequence (DNA): TGTGCCAGTAGTATAGGTTTGTACTCTGGAAACACCATATATTTT. As protein: CASSIGLYSGNTIYF.